The entry that follows covers one T cell receptor (beta chain) sequence. Sequencing used immunoSEQ multiplex PCR; TCRdb keeps in-frame clones, though not all of them. This table holds about 62,000 clones, around 85% found once. This CDR3 contains 13 residues. Per germline, CDR1 LNHDA and CDR2 SQIVND (reference sequence). V lost 6 bases to trimming and J lost 5 bases; unmatched junction nucleotides: 4. This record belongs to a study of OX40 agonist ivuxolimab in advanced cancers. V usage is TRBV19 and J usage is TRBJ2-7, with 10 bases that match TRBD1. The sample here was CD4+ or CD8+ T cells sorted from blood, taken in a trial of the OX40 agonist ivuxolimab. This TCR came from an adult with an advanced solid tumor such as melanoma, head and neck, liver or kidney cancer. The CDR3 coding sequence is TGTGCCAGTAGCGGACAGGGGGTCCACGAGCAGTACTTC. It encodes CASSGQGVHEQYF.